These T cell receptor beta chains were read from a single sample in a study of spatial heterogeneity in lung cancer. TCRdb passed the 5' RACE reads through MiXCR, listing each CDR3 protein once. The sample records tens of thousands of distinct CDR3 sequences, less than 15% being singletons. This material consisted of PBMCs, taken at surgery. The receptors here all came from a male donor with early-stage non-small cell lung cancer. Both conserved end residues are part of each CDR3. D genes are given only for firm matches. Clone size is not always given. Where it is, it says once, few, many or a class for expanded clones.

TRBV7-2	.	.	TRBJ1-2	CASSLDLPRRNNYGYTF	TGTGCCAGCAGCCTTGATTTACCGCGGAGGAATAACTATGGCTACACCTTC
TRBV6-1	.	many	TRBJ1-1	CASSEMLSTEAFF	TGTGCCAGCAGTGAAATGTTGTCCACTGAAGCTTTCTTT
TRBV7-9	.	.	TRBJ1-2	CASSLREEEFNYGYTF	TGTGCCAGCAGCCTCAGAGAAGAAGAGTTCAACTATGGCTACACCTTC
TRBV2	.	many	TRBJ2-3	CASSVRTTSTDTQYF	TGTGCCAGCAGTGTGAGGACTACTAGCACAGATACGCAGTATTTT
TRBV19	.	.	TRBJ1-1	CASAKLSTEAFF	TGTGCCAGTGCTAAGTTAAGCACTGAAGCTTTCTTT
TRBV14	.	few	TRBJ1-1	CASSQDLFGRVPGTEAFF	TGTGCCAGCAGCCAAGATCTATTCGGCAGGGTCCCCGGAACTGAAGCTTTCTTT
TRBV3-1	.	.	TRBJ1-2	CASSPYDRITNYGYTF	TGTGCCAGCAGCCCGTACGACAGAATTACTAACTATGGCTACACCTTC
TRBV7-2	.	.	TRBJ2-1	CASSPLVRAAYNEQFF	TGTGCCAGCAGCCCCCTCGTCAGGGCCGCTTACAATGAGCAGTTCTTC
TRBV7-9	.	many	TRBJ1-5	CASSNEGAGQPQHF	TGTGCCAGCAGCAACGAGGGCGCAGGTCAGCCCCAGCATTTT
TRBV19	.	.	TRBJ1-5	CASTTIRVTEEQPQHF	TGTGCCAGTACGACTATCAGGGTCACAGAGGAACAGCCCCAGCATTTT
TRBV5-1	.	few	TRBJ2-7	CASSPEDSRRDEQYF	TGCGCCAGCAGCCCGGAGGACAGCCGGAGAGACGAGCAGTACTTC
TRBV20-1	.	.	TRBJ1-1	CSAQPGRLNTEAFF	TGCAGTGCTCAACCGGGACGGTTAAACACTGAAGCTTTCTTT
TRBV19	.	few	TRBJ1-2	CASSIDLHRNNYGYTF	TGTGCCAGTAGTATAGATCTCCATAGGAATAACTATGGCTACACCTTC
TRBV7-9	.	few	TRBJ2-2	CASSPGGANTGELFF	TGTGCCAGCAGCCCTGGCGGGGCTAACACCGGGGAGCTGTTTTTT
TRBV27	.	.	TRBJ2-3	CASSQFRDSTDTQYF	TGTGCCAGCAGTCAATTCAGGGACAGCACAGATACGCAGTATTTT
TRBV19	.	few	TRBJ2-3	CASSMGLPTDTQYF	TGTGCCAGTAGTATGGGACTCCCCACAGATACGCAGTATTTT
TRBV20-1	.	few	TRBJ2-7	CSAVAGLLYEQYF	TGCAGTGCTGTTGCGGGACTTCTATACGAGCAGTACTTC